The clone carrying this T cell receptor beta chain occurred many times. Germline-derived CDR1 and CDR2 are MNHNS and SASEGT. This CDR3 is 16 amino acids long. With 1 base removed from V and 4 bases from J, the gap between germline ends came to 11 bases. TCRdb re-called clones from the PCR reads using MiXCR. The sample shows tens of thousands of clones, 9.5% to 13% of them seen only once. This entry belongs to a study of metastatic and nonmetastatic thyroid tumors. Thyroid surgery had not been preceded by any treatment in any patient. This TCR came from a male donor with papillary thyroid cancer or a benign thyroid nodule (not recorded which). Some clones in this sample may be carry-over from other donors' samples. Sequenced sample: blood. This rearrangement joins TRBV6-1 to TRBJ2-6; D may correspond to TRBD1 or TRBD2 (5 bases each). The CDR3 region has the DNA TGTGCCAGCAGTGAAGGGGGGTTGTGGGGGGCCAACGTCCTGACTTTC. Translation gives CASSEGGLWGANVLTF.